This record covers a single TCR beta chain. Original processing notes: The authors estimated nucleated cell counts from reference gene primer amplification. Repertoires were generated with immunoSEQ multiplex PCR, while TCRdb's copy carries only in-frame clones and drops some. The DNA was the basis for D and trimming; V, J and clone size are from that table. The sample contains over 350,000 clones, about 89% of which appear only once. The data were obtained in a study of blood T cell repertoires in COVID-19. Study summary: Material from acute and convalescent COVID-19 was sourced from the United States, Italy and Spain.

V shed 6 bases and J 4 bases; nucleotides not matched to a gene: 6. This CDR3 comprises 13 residues. Germline values: CDR1 SGHDT, CDR2 YYEEEE. The chain recombines TRBV5-6 with TRBJ1-2; TRBD1 matches at 7 bases. Sequencing used peripheral blood. The source of this sequence is a woman aged 25-40 years with acute or convalescent COVID-19. CDR3 sequence reads: CASTQQGIYGYTF. CDR3 DNA sequence: TGTGCCAGCACCCAACAGGGGATCTATGGCTACACCTTC.